The clone carrying this TCR beta chain was detected a few times. The data were taken from a study of blood T cell repertoires in COVID-19. Study-level background: COVID-19 samples from acute and convalescent phases originated in the United States, Italy and Spain. The cDNA or gDNA used as material had been derived from T cells, B-cell-depleted T cells, or PBMCs.

The CDR3 spans 12 residues. Germline CDR1 SGHTA, CDR2 FQGNSA. J was trimmed by 15 bases and V by 5 bases; bases with no gene match: 10. As originally analysed: Researchers report that nucleated cell counts were estimated from reference gene primer amplification. Some clones are missing from TCRdb's copy, which holds only in-frame ones; the method was immunoSEQ multiplex PCR. Clonal size and the V and J genes are those of that table, whereas D and trimming came from the DNA. The repertoire holds 200,000 or so clones, with less than 90% as singletons. The receptor comes from a man in his 70s with active or convalescent COVID-19. Sequencing used peripheral blood. The V and J genes are TRBV7-2 and TRBJ2-1; 7 bases align to TRBD2. The DNA for the CDR3 is TGTGCCAGCAGCACCATAGGACTAGGGCGGTTCTTC. Translation: CASSTIGLGRFF.